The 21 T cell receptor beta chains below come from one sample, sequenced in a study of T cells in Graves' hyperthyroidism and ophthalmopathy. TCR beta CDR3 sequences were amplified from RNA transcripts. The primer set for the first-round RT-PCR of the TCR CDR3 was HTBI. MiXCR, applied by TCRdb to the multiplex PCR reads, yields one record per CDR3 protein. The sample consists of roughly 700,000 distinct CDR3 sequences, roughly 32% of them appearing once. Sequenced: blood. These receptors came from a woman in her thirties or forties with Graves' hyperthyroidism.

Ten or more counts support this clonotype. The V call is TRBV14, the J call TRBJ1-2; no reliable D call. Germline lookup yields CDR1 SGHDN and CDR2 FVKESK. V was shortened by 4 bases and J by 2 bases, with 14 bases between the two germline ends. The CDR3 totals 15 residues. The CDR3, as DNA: TGTGCCAGCAGCCGTCCCGAAGCCAGCAACTATGGCTACACCTTC. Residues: CASSRPEASNYGYTF. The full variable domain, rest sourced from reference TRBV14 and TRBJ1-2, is EAGVTQFPSHSVIEKGQTVTLRCDPISGHDNLYWYRRVMGKEIKFLLHFVKESKQDESGMPNNRFLAERTGGTYSTLKVQPAELEDSGVYFCASSRPEASNYGYTFGSGTRLTVV.

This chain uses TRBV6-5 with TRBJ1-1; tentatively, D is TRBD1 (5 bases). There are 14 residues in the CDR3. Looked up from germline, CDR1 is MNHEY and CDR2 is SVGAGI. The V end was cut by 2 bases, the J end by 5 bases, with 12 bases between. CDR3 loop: CASSYGDVWTEAFF. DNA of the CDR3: TGTGCCAGCAGTTACGGGGACGTCTGGACTGAAGCTTTCTTT.

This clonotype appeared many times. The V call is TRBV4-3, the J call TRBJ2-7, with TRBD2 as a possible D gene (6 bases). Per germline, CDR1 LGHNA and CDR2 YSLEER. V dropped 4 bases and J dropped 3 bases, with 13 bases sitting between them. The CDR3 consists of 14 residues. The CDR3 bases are TGCGCCAGCAGCCCGGGGGTAAGGATCTACGAGCAGTACTTC. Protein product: CASSPGVRIYEQYF.

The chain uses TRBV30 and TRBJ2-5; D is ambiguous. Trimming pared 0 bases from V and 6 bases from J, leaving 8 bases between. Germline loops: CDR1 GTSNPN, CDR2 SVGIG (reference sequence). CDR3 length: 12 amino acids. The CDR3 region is CAWSVTSQTQYF. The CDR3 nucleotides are TGTGCCTGGAGTGTCACCAGCCAGACCCAGTACTTC.

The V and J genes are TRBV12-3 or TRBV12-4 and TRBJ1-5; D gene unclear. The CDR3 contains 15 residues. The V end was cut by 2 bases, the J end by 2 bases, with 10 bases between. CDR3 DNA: TGTGCCAGCAGTTTAAGACGGGTCCGCAATCAGCCCCAGCATTTT. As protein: CASSLRRVRNQPQHF.

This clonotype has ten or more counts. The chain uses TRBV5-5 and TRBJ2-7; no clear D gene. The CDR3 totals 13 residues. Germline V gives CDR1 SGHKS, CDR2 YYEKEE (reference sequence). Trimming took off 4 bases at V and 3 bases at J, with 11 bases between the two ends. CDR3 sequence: CASSERLIYEQYF. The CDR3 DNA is TGTGCCAGCAGCGAAAGACTGATCTACGAGCAGTACTTC.

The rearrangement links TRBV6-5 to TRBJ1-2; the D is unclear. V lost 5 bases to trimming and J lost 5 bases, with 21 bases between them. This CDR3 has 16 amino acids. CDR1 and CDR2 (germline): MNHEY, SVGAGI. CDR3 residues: CASSTTTGGRPYGYTF. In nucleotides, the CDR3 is TGTGCCAGCAGTACTACTACGGGCGGCCGCCCTTATGGCTACACCTTC.

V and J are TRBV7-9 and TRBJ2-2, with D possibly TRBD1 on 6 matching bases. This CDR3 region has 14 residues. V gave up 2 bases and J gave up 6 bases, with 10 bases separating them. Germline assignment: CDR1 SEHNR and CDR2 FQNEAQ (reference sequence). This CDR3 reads CASSLWTESGELFF. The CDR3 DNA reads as TGTGCCAGCAGCTTATGGACAGAGTCCGGGGAGCTGTTTTTT. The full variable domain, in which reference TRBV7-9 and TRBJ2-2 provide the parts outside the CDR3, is DTGVSQNPRHKITKRGQNVTFRCDPISEHNRLYWYRQTLGQGPEFLTYFQNEAQLEKSRLLSDRFSAERPKGSFSTLEIQRTEQGDSAMYLCASSLWTESGELFFGEGSRLTVL.

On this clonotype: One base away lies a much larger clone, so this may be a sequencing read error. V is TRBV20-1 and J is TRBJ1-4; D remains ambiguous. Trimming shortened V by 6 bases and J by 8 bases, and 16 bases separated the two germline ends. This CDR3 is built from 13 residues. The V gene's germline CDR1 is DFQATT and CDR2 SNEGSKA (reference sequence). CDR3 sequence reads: CSAYHQWREKLFF. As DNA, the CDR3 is TGCAGTGCCTATCATCAGTGGAGGGAAAAACTGTTTTTT.

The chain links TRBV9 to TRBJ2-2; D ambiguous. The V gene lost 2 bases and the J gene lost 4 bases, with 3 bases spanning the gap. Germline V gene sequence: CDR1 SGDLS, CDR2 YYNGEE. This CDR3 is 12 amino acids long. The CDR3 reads CASSVITGELFF. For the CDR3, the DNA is TGTGCCAGCAGCGTTATCACCGGGGAGCTGTTTTTT. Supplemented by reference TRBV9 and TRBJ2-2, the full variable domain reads DSGVTQTPKHLITATGQRVTLRCSPRSGDLSVYWYQQSLDQGLQFLIQYYNGEERAKGNILERFSAQQFPDLHSELNLSSLELGDSALYFCASSVITGELFFGEGSRLTVL.

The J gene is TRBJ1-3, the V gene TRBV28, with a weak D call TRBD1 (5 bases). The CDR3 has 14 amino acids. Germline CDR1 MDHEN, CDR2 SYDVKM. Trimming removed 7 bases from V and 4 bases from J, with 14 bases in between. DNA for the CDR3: TGTGCCAGCAACACCGCAGGGTTCGGAAACACCATATATTTT. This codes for CASNTAGFGNTIYF.

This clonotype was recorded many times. CDR3 bases: TGCGCCAGCAGTGAAGGCCCGAAAGGTGGCCACGAGCAGTACTTC. Translated: CASSEGPKGGHEQYF. The chain employs TRBV10-2 and TRBJ2-7; D unclear. The CDR3 is made up of 15 amino acids. Trimming cost V 3 bases and J 5 bases, with 17 bases left between them. In germline, CDR1 is WSHSY, CDR2 SAAADI.

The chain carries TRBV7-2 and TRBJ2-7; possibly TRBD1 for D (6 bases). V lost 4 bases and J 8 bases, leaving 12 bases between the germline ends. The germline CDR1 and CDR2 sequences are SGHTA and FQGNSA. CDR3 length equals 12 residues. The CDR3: CASSSRDTQQYF. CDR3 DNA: TGTGCCAGCAGCTCCCGGGACACTCAGCAGTACTTC.

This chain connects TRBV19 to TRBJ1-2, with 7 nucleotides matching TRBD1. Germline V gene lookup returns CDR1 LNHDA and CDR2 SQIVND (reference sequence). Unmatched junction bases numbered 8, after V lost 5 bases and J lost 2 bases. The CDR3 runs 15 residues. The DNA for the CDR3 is TGTGCCAGTAGTGAAGGGACAGCCGCCAACTATGGCTACACCTTC. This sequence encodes CASSEGTAANYGYTF. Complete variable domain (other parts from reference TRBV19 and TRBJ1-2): DGGITQSPKYLFRKEGQNVTLSCEQNLNHDAMYWYRQDPGQGLRLIYYSQIVNDFQKGDIAEGYSVSREKKESFPLTVTSAQKNPTAFYLCASSEGTAANYGYTFGSGTRLTVV.

The CDR3 DNA sequence: TGTGCCAGCAGCTTTCGGCAGCAAACGGACCAGCCCCAGCATTTT. This codes for CASSFRQQTDQPQHF. The J gene is TRBJ1-5, the V gene TRBV7-2; D remains ambiguous. The CDR3 is made up of 15 amino acids. The V end was cut by 3 bases, the J end by 7 bases, with 16 bases between. CDR1 is SGHTA and CDR2 is FQGNSA in the germline V gene.

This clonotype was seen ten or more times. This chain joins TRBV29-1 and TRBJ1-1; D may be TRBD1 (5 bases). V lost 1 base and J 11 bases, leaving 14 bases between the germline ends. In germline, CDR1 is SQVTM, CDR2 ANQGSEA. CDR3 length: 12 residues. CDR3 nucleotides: TGCAGCGTTGAAGGACGGACCCGGGGGGCTTTCTTT. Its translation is CSVEGRTRGAFF.

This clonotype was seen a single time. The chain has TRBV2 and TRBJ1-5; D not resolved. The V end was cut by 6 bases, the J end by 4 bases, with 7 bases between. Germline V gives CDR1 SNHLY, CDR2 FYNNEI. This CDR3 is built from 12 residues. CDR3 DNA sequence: TGTGCCAGCAGGAGAGAAAATCAGCCCCAGCATTTT. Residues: CASRRENQPQHF.

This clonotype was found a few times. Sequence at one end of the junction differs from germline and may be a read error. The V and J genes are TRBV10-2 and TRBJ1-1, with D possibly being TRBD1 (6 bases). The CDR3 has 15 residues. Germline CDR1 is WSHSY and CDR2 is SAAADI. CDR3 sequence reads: CASSYSRGRFTEAFF. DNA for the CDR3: TGTGCCAGCAGTTACTCAAGGGGGAGATTTACTGAAGCTTTCTTT.

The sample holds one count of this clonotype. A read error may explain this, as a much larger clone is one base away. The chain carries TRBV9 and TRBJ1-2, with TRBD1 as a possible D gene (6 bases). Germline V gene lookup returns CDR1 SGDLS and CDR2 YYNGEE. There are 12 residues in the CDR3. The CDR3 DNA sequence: TGTGCCGGCAGCGCGGGGACATCACCTTACACCTTC. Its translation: CAGSAGTSPYTF.

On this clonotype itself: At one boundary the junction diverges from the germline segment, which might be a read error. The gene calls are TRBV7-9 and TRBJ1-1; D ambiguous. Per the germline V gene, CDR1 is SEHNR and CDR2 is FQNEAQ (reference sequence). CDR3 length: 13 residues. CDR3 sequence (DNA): TGTGCCAGCAGCTTTGGGGAGAACGCTGAAGCTTTCTTT. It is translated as CASSFGENAEAFF.

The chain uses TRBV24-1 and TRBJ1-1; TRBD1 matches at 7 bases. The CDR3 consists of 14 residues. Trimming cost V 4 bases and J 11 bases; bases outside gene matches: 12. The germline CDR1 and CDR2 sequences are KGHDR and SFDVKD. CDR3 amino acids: CATSDHRGLGGAFF. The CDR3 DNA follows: TGTGCCACCAGTGACCACAGGGGACTCGGCGGGGCTTTCTTT.